This is a list of T cell receptor beta chains from one sample in a study of PD-L1 blockade in urothelial cancer. Profiling relied on immunoSEQ multiplex PCR, and the TCRdb table lists in-frame clones only, not all of them. This table holds tens of thousands of clones, about 90% found once. Sequences were derived from PBMCs, sampled around atezolizumab (anti-PD-L1) treatment. Every receptor here comes from a man aged 55 to 69 with urothelial cancer. Each CDR3 is given with its conserved first and last residue. The D gene is left open where the match is weak. Clone size, where shown, is once, few, many, or a class for clones that have expanded.

CDR3aa: CASSLGSGGPTYNEQFF
CDR3nt: TGTGCCAGCAGTCTGGGGTCCGGAGGCCCTACCTACAATGAGCAGTTCTTC
v_gene: TRBV7-2
d_gene: -
abundance: -
j_gene: TRBJ2-1

CDR3aa: CASSLYREGKGGYQPQHF
CDR3nt: TGTGCCAGCAGCTTATACAGGGAGGGTAAGGGAGGGTATCAGCCCCAGCATTTT
v_gene: TRBV28
d_gene: -
abundance: -
j_gene: TRBJ1-5

CDR3aa: CAISESTSGGTDTQYF
CDR3nt: TGTGCCATCAGTGAGTCGACTAGCGGGGGGACAGATACGCAGTATTTT
v_gene: TRBV10-3
d_gene: TRBD2
abundance: -
j_gene: TRBJ2-3

CDR3aa: CASSQDRVGTDTQYF
CDR3nt: TGTGCCAGCAGCCAAGACAGGGTTGGCACAGATACGCAGTATTTT
v_gene: TRBV4-2
d_gene: -
abundance: -
j_gene: TRBJ2-3

CDR3aa: CASSLNGGLYGYTF
CDR3nt: TGTGCCAGCAGCTTAAACGGGGGGCTCTATGGCTACACCTTC
v_gene: TRBV5-4
d_gene: -
abundance: -
j_gene: TRBJ1-2

CDR3aa: CASRSDRGTYEQYF
CDR3nt: TGTGCCAGCAGATCGGACAGGGGTACCTACGAGCAGTACTTC
v_gene: TRBV6-5
d_gene: TRBD1
abundance: -
j_gene: TRBJ2-7

CDR3aa: CASRPDRGRVEKLFF
CDR3nt: TGTGCCAGCAGGCCCGACAGGGGGCGAGTGGAAAAACTGTTTTTT
v_gene: TRBV7-9
d_gene: TRBD1
abundance: -
j_gene: TRBJ1-4

CDR3aa: CASSRAGTVNTEAFF
CDR3nt: TGTGCCAGCAGCCGCGCGGGGACAGTGAACACTGAAGCTTTCTTT
v_gene: TRBV11-2
d_gene: TRBD1
abundance: -
j_gene: TRBJ1-1

CDR3aa: CASSPPLPREQYF
CDR3nt: TGTGCCAGCTCACCACCTCTCCCGCGCGAGCAGTACTTC
v_gene: TRBV18
d_gene: -
abundance: -
j_gene: TRBJ2-7

CDR3aa: CASSQDLIKGRDYGYTF
CDR3nt: TGCGCCAGCAGCCAAGATTTGATAAAAGGCCGGGACTATGGCTACACCTTC
v_gene: TRBV4-3
d_gene: -
abundance: -
j_gene: TRBJ1-2

CDR3aa: CASSRGGLDGLETQYF
CDR3nt: TGTGCCAGCAGCCGCGGGGGACTAGACGGGCTAGAGACCCAGTACTTC
v_gene: TRBV5-4
d_gene: TRBD2
abundance: -
j_gene: TRBJ2-5

CDR3aa: CASSFQVPETQYF
CDR3nt: TGTGCCAGCAGCTTTCAGGTCCCAGAGACCCAGTACTTC
v_gene: TRBV7-2
d_gene: -
abundance: -
j_gene: TRBJ2-5

CDR3aa: CASSLAGLSFEQFF
CDR3nt: TGTGCCAGCAGCTTAGCCGGACTATCTTTTGAGCAGTTCTTC
v_gene: TRBV7-2
d_gene: -
abundance: few
j_gene: TRBJ2-1

CDR3aa: CASKRTGAGTANEKLFF
CDR3nt: TGTGCCAGCAAAAGGACCGGGGCCGGGACAGCTAATGAAAAACTGTTTTTT
v_gene: TRBV2
d_gene: TRBD1
abundance: -
j_gene: TRBJ1-4

CDR3aa: CASSQDGGLNTEAFF
CDR3nt: TGCGCCAGCAGCCAAGATGGAGGTTTGAACACTGAAGCTTTCTTT
v_gene: TRBV4-3
d_gene: -
abundance: -
j_gene: TRBJ1-1

CDR3aa: CASSGAPPYNEQFF
CDR3nt: TGTGCCAGCAGTGGGGCACCCCCCTACAATGAGCAGTTCTTC
v_gene: TRBV6-5
d_gene: -
abundance: -
j_gene: TRBJ2-1

CDR3aa: CASSQDPAGLLRLEQFF
CDR3nt: TGCGCCAGCAGCCAAGATCCGGCGGGACTCCTACGTCTTGAGCAGTTCTTC
v_gene: TRBV4-1
d_gene: -
abundance: -
j_gene: TRBJ2-1

CDR3aa: CASSLTGGGPYEQYF
CDR3nt: TGTGCCAGCAGCCTGACAGGGGGAGGCCCCTACGAGCAGTACTTC
v_gene: TRBV7-2
d_gene: TRBD1
abundance: -
j_gene: TRBJ2-7

CDR3aa: CASSLAGTAFYGYTF
CDR3nt: TGTGCCAGCAGCTTAGCTGGGACAGCTTTCTATGGCTACACCTTC
v_gene: TRBV7-2
d_gene: TRBD1
abundance: -
j_gene: TRBJ1-2

CDR3aa: CASSAPGTGYTEAFF
CDR3nt: TGTGCCAGCAGTGCCCCCGGGACAGGGTACACTGAAGCTTTCTTT
v_gene: TRBV25-1
d_gene: TRBD1
abundance: -
j_gene: TRBJ1-1

CDR3aa: CAWSGRGTDPRNQPQHF
CDR3nt: TGTGCCTGGAGTGGCCGGGGGACAGACCCCCGCAATCAGCCCCAGCATTTT
v_gene: TRBV30
d_gene: TRBD1
abundance: -
j_gene: TRBJ1-5

CDR3aa: CASSFFQGATGELFF
CDR3nt: TGTGCCAGCAGCTTTTTCCAGGGGGCGACCGGGGAGCTGTTTTTT
v_gene: TRBV5-4
d_gene: TRBD1
abundance: -
j_gene: TRBJ2-2

CDR3aa: CASSTQQGSETQYF
CDR3nt: TGTGCCAGCAGCACCCAACAGGGTTCAGAGACCCAGTACTTC
v_gene: TRBV7-2
d_gene: -
abundance: -
j_gene: TRBJ2-5

CDR3aa: CAISDVGQGGDTEAFF
CDR3nt: TGTGCCATCAGTGATGTTGGACAGGGAGGGGACACTGAAGCTTTCTTT
v_gene: TRBV10-3
d_gene: TRBD1
abundance: -
j_gene: TRBJ1-1

CDR3aa: CASSYSGGKLGNTIYF
CDR3nt: TGTGCCAGCAGTTACTCAGGGGGAAAGTTAGGAAACACCATATATTTT
v_gene: TRBV6-5
d_gene: -
abundance: -
j_gene: TRBJ1-3

CDR3aa: CASSRGGQKNEAFF
CDR3nt: TGTGCCAGCAGCCGGGGGGGACAGAAAAACGAAGCTTTCTTT
v_gene: TRBV7-9
d_gene: TRBD1
abundance: -
j_gene: TRBJ1-1

CDR3aa: CASSADRYEQYF
CDR3nt: TGTGCCAGTAGTGCTGACAGATACGAGCAGTACTTC
v_gene: TRBV19
d_gene: -
abundance: -
j_gene: TRBJ2-7

CDR3aa: CASSLLVDRNTEAFF
CDR3nt: TGTGCCAGCTCGCTCCTAGTTGACAGGAACACTGAAGCTTTCTTT
v_gene: TRBV18
d_gene: -
abundance: -
j_gene: TRBJ1-1

CDR3aa: CASNPGTSGSRTQYF
CDR3nt: TGTGCCAGCAATCCCGGGACTAGCGGGAGTAGGACGCAGTATTTT
v_gene: TRBV27
d_gene: TRBD2
abundance: -
j_gene: TRBJ2-3

CDR3aa: CASSSFGSGGPKNTGELFF
CDR3nt: TGTGCCAGCAGCTCCTTTGGGTCCGGGGGGCCTAAGAACACCGGGGAGCTGTTTTTT
v_gene: TRBV7-2
d_gene: -
abundance: once
j_gene: TRBJ2-2